This T cell receptor beta chain appears in the sequencing data of a study of T cells in Graves' hyperthyroidism and ophthalmopathy. The ends were cut back, 4 bases at V and 2 bases at J, with 11 bases in the middle. This CDR3 comprises 13 residues. CDR1 and CDR2 from the germline V gene are SQVTM and ANQGSEA. Amplification of TCR beta CDR3 regions was performed using RNA transcripts as template. The TCR CDR3 was amplified in a first-round RT-PCR using the HTBI primer set. Via MiXCR, TCRdb re-called the multiplex PCR reads, giving one row per CDR3 protein. The sample includes 500,000 or so distinct CDR3 sequences, 17% of them seen just once. Thyroid ultrasound, orbital computed tomography, clinical symptoms, and serum thyroxine and TRAb underpinned diagnoses. The source of the PBMCs was around 9 ml of fresh peripheral blood.

The rearrangement joins TRBV29-1 to TRBJ1-2, with D maybe TRBD1 (6 bases). Sequenced: blood. This TCR came from a woman aged 18 to 35 with Graves' ophthalmopathy. CDR3 DNA sequence: TGCAGCGTTGCCCCAGGGGCCAACTATGGCTACACCTTC. Protein: CSVAPGANYGYTF.